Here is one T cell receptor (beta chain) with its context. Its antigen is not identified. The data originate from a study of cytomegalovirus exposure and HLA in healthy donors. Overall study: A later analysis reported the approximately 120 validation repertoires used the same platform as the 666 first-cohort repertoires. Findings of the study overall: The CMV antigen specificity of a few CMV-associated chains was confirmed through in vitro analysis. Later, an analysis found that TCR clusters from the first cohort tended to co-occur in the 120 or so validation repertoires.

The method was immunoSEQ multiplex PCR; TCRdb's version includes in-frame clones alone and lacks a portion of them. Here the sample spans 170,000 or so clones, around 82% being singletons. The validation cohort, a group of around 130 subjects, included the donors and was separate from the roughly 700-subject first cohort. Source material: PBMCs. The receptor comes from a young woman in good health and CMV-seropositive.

CDR3 DNA: TGTGCCAGCTCGCCCCAAGGGGAAGCCACGGGCTACACCTTC. This gives the protein CASSPQGEATGYTF. The chain links TRBV18 to TRBJ1-2; D is perhaps TRBD1 (5 bases). The germline CDR1 and CDR2 sequences are KGHSH and LQKENI. Trimming removed 6 bases at V and 8 bases at J, with 19 bases between. CDR3 size: 14 residues.